This is a list of T cell receptor beta chains from one sample in a study of identical twins. Each CDR3 protein is one row after TCRdb ran MiXCR on the 5' RACE reads. The table lists approximately 220,000 distinct CDR3 sequences, 7.5% of them singletons. These data also formed part of another study, on yellow fever vaccine responses in identical twins.

The sequenced material came from CD8+ T cells sorted from blood. The source is a woman under 30 in good health. Each CDR3 is given with its conserved first and last residue. A D gene is named only where the DNA matches it firmly. Only part of the rows carry a size: once, few, many, or a class if the clone is expanded.

d_gene	abundance	len	v_gene	j_gene	CDR3aa	CDR3nt
TRBD1	-	16	TRBV4-1	TRBJ2-3	CASSPQQGTYADTQYF	TGCGCCAGCAGTCCCCAACAGGGGACGTATGCAGATACGCAGTATTTT
TRBD2	many	17	TRBV4-1	TRBJ2-2	CASSPGSSGVNTGELFF	TGCGCCAGCAGTCCCGGTAGTAGCGGGGTGAACACCGGGGAGCTGTTTTTT
-	-	10	TRBV2	TRBJ2-3	CASNEGTQYF	TGTGCCAGCAATGAGGGAACGCAGTATTTT
-	many	13	TRBV6-5	TRBJ1-1	CASSYQIWTEAFF	TGTGCCAGCAGTTACCAGATCTGGACTGAAGCTTTCTTT
-	few	16	TRBV27	TRBJ2-4	CASSFTAGPPENIQYF	TGTGCCAGCAGTTTCACCGCGGGGCCTCCTGAAAACATTCAGTACTTC
TRBD2	many	13	TRBV4-2	TRBJ2-7	CASSQGRAYEQYF	TGTGCCAGCAGCCAGGGGAGGGCTTACGAGCAGTACTTC
-	-	14	TRBV7-6	TRBJ2-5	CASSLGGGTETQYF	TGTGCCAGCAGCTTAGGAGGAGGGACGGAGACCCAGTACTTC
-	few	13	TRBV7-9	TRBJ1-1	CASSGKGDTEAFF	TGTGCCAGCAGCGGTAAGGGGGACACTGAAGCTTTCTTT
-	few	14	TRBV6-1	TRBJ1-1	CASSRTAMNTEAFF	TGTGCCAGCAGTCGGACAGCCATGAACACTGAAGCTTTCTTT
TRBD1	few	15	TRBV10-2	TRBJ2-5	CASKIRDRASETQYF	TGCGCCAGCAAGATCCGGGACAGGGCGTCAGAGACCCAGTACTTC
-	few	15	TRBV6-2/TRBV6-3	TRBJ1-1	CASSYSPPGSTEAFF	TGTGCCAGCAGTTACTCTCCCCCAGGGTCCACTGAAGCTTTCTTT
TRBD1	-	15	TRBV7-8	TRBJ2-3	CASSSGQGAVDTQYF	TGTGCCAGCAGCTCCGGACAGGGGGCTGTGGATACGCAGTATTTT
-	many	14	TRBV29-1	TRBJ2-7	CSVEDPGQPYEQYF	TGCAGCGTTGAAGATCCTGGACAGCCCTACGAGCAGTACTTC
-	-	17	TRBV4-1	TRBJ1-1	CASSQDGFTGLYTEAFF	TGCGCCAGCAGCCAAGATGGTTTTACAGGACTATACACTGAAGCTTTCTTT
-	few	15	TRBV27	TRBJ2-5	CASSFYWGPQETQYF	TGTGCCAGCAGTTTCTACTGGGGGCCACAAGAGACCCAGTACTTC
-	many	15	TRBV5-6	TRBJ2-3	CASSSPGSGADTQYF	TGTGCCAGCAGCTCGCCGGGCTCCGGGGCAGATACGCAGTATTTT
-	few	16	TRBV24-1	TRBJ2-1	CATSDKARGPSGEQFF	TGTGCCACCAGTGATAAGGCGAGAGGCCCATCAGGGGAGCAGTTCTTC
-	-	14	TRBV7-8	TRBJ2-7	CASSITGQYYEQYF	TGTGCCAGCAGTATAACTGGACAGTACTACGAGCAGTACTTC
TRBD2	many	15	TRBV11-2	TRBJ2-1	CASSLEAGAYNEQFF	TGTGCCAGCAGCTTAGAAGCGGGAGCCTACAATGAGCAGTTCTTC
-	few	12	TRBV9	TRBJ2-2	CASSTEGGELFF	TGTGCCAGCAGCACGGAGGGCGGGGAGCTGTTTTTT
TRBD2	few	15	TRBV7-2	TRBJ2-3	CASSPRLALIDTQYF	TGTGCCAGCAGCCCTCGACTAGCACTCATTGATACGCAGTATTTT
TRBD2	-	17	TRBV3-1	TRBJ2-2	CASCRKGLAGGIGELFF	TGTGCCTCCTGCAGAAAGGGACTAGCGGGAGGAATCGGGGAGCTGTTTTTT
TRBD2	many	17	TRBV12-3/TRBV12-4	TRBJ2-1	CASSSPGLAGPYNEQFF	TGTGCCAGCAGTTCCCCCGGACTAGCGGGGCCCTACAATGAGCAGTTCTTC
TRBD2	few	15	TRBV7-9	TRBJ2-1	CAEHVSGSSYNEQFF	TGTGCCGAACACGTTAGCGGGAGCTCCTACAATGAGCAGTTCTTC
TRBD1	many	14	TRBV11-2	TRBJ1-6	CASSLGQGASPLHF	TGTGCCAGCAGCTTAGGGCAGGGGGCTTCACCCCTCCACTTT
TRBD2	-	15	TRBV4-2	TRBJ2-1	CASSHRLTGGNEQFF	TGTGCCAGCAGCCATCGACTCACGGGGGGCAATGAGCAGTTCTTC
TRBD1	many	15	TRBV29-1	TRBJ2-2	CSVYRGPSNTGELFF	TGCAGCGTTTACAGGGGCCCTTCGAACACCGGGGAGCTGTTTTTT
-	-	11	TRBV20-1	TRBJ1-1	CSVTVNTEAFF	TGCAGTGTGACAGTGAACACTGAAGCTTTCTTT
-	-	14	TRBV5-1	TRBJ2-2	CASTSGTLTGELFF	TGCGCCAGCACCTCTGGGACACTCACCGGGGAGCTGTTTTTT
-	many	15	TRBV2	TRBJ2-1	CASSDDGVSYNEQFF	TGTGCCAGCAGTGACGACGGGGTCTCCTACAATGAGCAGTTCTTC
TRBD2	many	16	TRBV24-1	TRBJ2-2	CATSDLPSGNTGELFF	TGTGCCACCAGTGATTTGCCTAGCGGGAACACCGGGGAGCTGTTTTTT
TRBD2	-	14	TRBV6-4	TRBJ2-1	CASSDDGTSGSQFF	TGTGCCAGCAGTGACGATGGGACTAGCGGGAGCCAGTTCTTC
-	many	15	TRBV20-1	TRBJ2-2	CSARAQQLNTGELFF	TGCAGTGCTAGAGCCCAGCAGCTGAACACCGGGGAGCTGTTTTTT
TRBD2	few	14	TRBV2	TRBJ2-1	CASGSGRAGNEQFF	TGTGCCAGCGGGAGCGGGAGGGCCGGCAATGAGCAGTTCTTC
TRBD2	many	15	TRBV11-2	TRBJ2-3	CASAPGTSGADTQYF	TGTGCCAGCGCACCGGGGACTAGCGGAGCAGATACGCAGTATTTT
-	few	12	TRBV7-9	TRBJ2-1	CASSLRPYEQFF	TGTGCCAGCAGCTTGAGGCCGTATGAGCAGTTCTTC
TRBD1	-	15	TRBV28	TRBJ1-5	CASTPTGYGNQPQHF	TGTGCCAGCACTCCGACAGGGTACGGAAATCAGCCCCAGCATTTT
-	few	12	TRBV27	TRBJ1-5	CASSSPGQPQHF	TGTGCCAGCAGTTCCCCCGGGCAGCCCCAGCATTTT
-	-	16	TRBV27	TRBJ1-4	CASSLGPMREGEKLFF	TGTGCCAGCAGTCTGGGCCCTATGAGGGAAGGGGAAAAACTGTTTTTT
-	-	15	TRBV6-5	TRBJ2-5	CASSYSDGDQETQYF	TGTGCCAGCAGTTACTCGGACGGGGATCAAGAGACCCAGTACTTC
-	-	17	TRBV20-1	TRBJ2-1	CSARAQPLGESYNEQFF	TGCAGTGCTAGAGCCCAACCCTTGGGGGAGTCCTACAATGAGCAGTTCTTC
TRBD1	-	16	TRBV10-3	TRBJ2-3	CAISNMDREGADTQYF	TGTGCCATCAGTAACATGGACAGGGAAGGGGCAGATACGCAGTATTTT
TRBD1	-	17	TRBV2	TRBJ2-3	CASLGPNRGIWTDTQYF	TGTGCCAGCCTGGGCCCAAACAGGGGGATCTGGACAGATACGCAGTATTTT
TRBD2	-	13	TRBV11-3	TRBJ2-3	CASGTSGKDTQYF	TGTGCCAGCGGGACTAGCGGGAAAGATACGCAGTATTTT
-	-	14	TRBV10-1	TRBJ1-6	CASSEGSNNSPLHF	TGCGCCAGCAGTGAAGGGTCCAATAATTCACCCCTCCACTTT
-	-	12	TRBV9	TRBJ2-3	CASSAPTDTQYF	TGTGCCAGCAGCGCACCCACAGATACGCAGTATTTT
-	few	15	TRBV2	TRBJ1-5	CASSEGPFSNQPQHF	TGTGCCAGCAGTGAAGGGCCTTTTAGCAATCAGCCCCAGCATTTT
-	many	14	TRBV7-9	TRBJ2-1	CASSLGGPNNEQFF	TGTGCCAGCAGCTTAGGCGGGCCAAATAATGAGCAGTTCTTC
-	many	13	TRBV12-3/TRBV12-4	TRBJ1-1	CASSLSLTAEAFF	TGTGCCAGCAGTTTATCCCTGACAGCTGAAGCTTTCTTT
TRBD2	few	17	TRBV12-3/TRBV12-4	TRBJ2-3	CASSPGLAGGATDTQYF	TGTGCCAGCAGTCCGGGACTAGCGGGAGGGGCGACAGATACGCAGTATTTT
TRBD1	-	15	TRBV29-1	TRBJ2-2	CSVEDRDRAGGELFF	TGCAGCGTTGAAGATAGGGACAGGGCAGGCGGGGAGCTGTTTTTT
-	many	12	TRBV6-5	TRBJ2-3	CASSNILDTQYF	TGTGCCAGCAGCAACATTCTGGATACGCAGTATTTT
-	many	14	TRBV4-1	TRBJ1-1	CASSQGGAVTEAFF	TGCGCCAGCAGCCAAGGAGGGGCGGTCACTGAAGCTTTCTTT